These 20 T cell receptor beta chains were all obtained from the same sample, sequenced in a study of regulatory T cells in long-lasting Graves disease. Time point described: newly diagnosed GD, antithyroid drugs for less than 3 months. Making the TCR library involved RNA that had been extracted from PBMCs. CDR3-region Arm-PCR and iRepertoire HTBI primers produced the TCR beta libraries. MiXCR, applied by TCRdb to the multiplex PCR reads, yields one record per CDR3 protein. This sample has 250,000 or so distinct CDR3 sequences, with 18% found just once. The same sample was also studied in work on T cells in Graves' hyperthyroidism and ophthalmopathy.

The sequenced sample was peripheral blood mononuclear cells (PBMCs), obtained at new diagnosis, from a patient treated with antithyroid drugs. These receptors came from a young woman with Graves disease.

Ten or more counts support this clonotype. V gene TRBV20-1 combines with J gene TRBJ1-2; D perhaps matches TRBD1 (6 bases). CDR1 is DFQATT and CDR2 is SNEGSKA in the germline V gene (reference sequence). This CDR3 has 14 amino acids. V was trimmed by 3 bases and J by 4 bases, leaving 15 bases between them. In nucleotides, the CDR3 is TGCAGTGCTAGGCCCCTAGGGGGGAGCTATGGCTACACCTTC. Translating it yields CSARPLGGSYGYTF.

There are many counts of this clonotype. CDR3 nucleotides: TGTGCCAGCAGCAGACGGGTTGGCCCTAATGAAAAACTGTTTTTT. Its protein is CASSRRVGPNEKLFF. The rearrangement joins TRBV7-9 to TRBJ1-4; unclear D gene. Trimming removed 5 bases at V and 3 bases at J, with 13 bases between. The CDR3 runs to 15 residues. The germline V gene has CDR1 SEHNR and CDR2 FQNEAQ (reference sequence). The full variable domain, in which reference TRBV7-9 and TRBJ1-4 provide the parts outside the CDR3, is DTGVSQNPRHKITKRGQNVTFRCDPISEHNRLYWYRQTLGQGPEFLTYFQNEAQLEKSRLLSDRFSAERPKGSFSTLEIQRTEQGDSAMYLCASSRRVGPNEKLFFGSGTQLSVL.

The table lists this clonotype with many counts. Here the CDR3 reads CASSGRGTGKGYTF. For the CDR3, the DNA is TGTGCCAGCAGCGGAAGGGGGACAGGGAAAGGCTACACCTTC. V usage is TRBV11-3 and J usage is TRBJ1-2, with 9 bases fitting TRBD1. There are 14 residues in the CDR3. Germline CDR1 SGHNT, CDR2 YENEEA. Trimming took 5 bases from V and 8 from J; bases not matched to a gene: 9.

This clonotype came up a few times. This chain's CDR3 is CASSPPGGRYRETQYF. CDR3 nucleotides: TGCGCCAGCAGCCCCCCGGGGGGGCGCTATCGGGAGACCCAGTACTTC. The V and J genes are TRBV5-1 and TRBJ2-5; 8 bases map to TRBD2. This CDR3 region has 16 residues. The ends lost 4 bases at V and 5 bases at J; junction bases unmatched: 13. Germline CDR1 reads SGHRS; CDR2 reads YFSETQ.

This rearrangement joins TRBV28 to TRBJ2-1; D unresolved. CDR1 and CDR2 (germline): MDHEN, SYDVKM. The CDR3 is made up of 11 amino acids. V lost 3 bases and J lost 10, with 7 bases in between. The CDR3 reads CASSFGYEQFF. The CDR3 DNA reads TGTGCCAGCAGTTTCGGCTACGAGCAGTTCTTC.

This sequence joins TRBV7-8 and TRBJ2-5; 10 bases map to TRBD2. Unmatched junction bases numbered 13, after V lost 8 bases and J lost 4 bases. Per the germline V gene, CDR1 is SGHVS and CDR2 is FQNEAQ. This CDR3 has 16 residues. DNA of the CDR3: TGTGCCAGCGGGGTAAATCTAGCGGGAGTCGGAGAGACCCAGTACTTC. As protein: CASGVNLAGVGETQYF.

This clonotype appeared many times. This chain connects TRBV7-3 to TRBJ2-1, with 12 bases that match TRBD1. Germline CDR1 and CDR2: SGHTA and FQGTGA. The CDR3 is 15 amino acids. With 6 bases clipped from V and 7 bases from J, the junction kept 7 bases outside the gene matches. CDR3 region: CASSRPGQGANEQFF. The CDR3 DNA reads TGTGCCAGCAGTCGACCGGGACAGGGGGCAAATGAGCAGTTCTTC.

This clonotype was observed many times. This chain joins TRBV20-1 and TRBJ2-3, with D possibly matching TRBD2 (5 bases). Germline loops: CDR1 DFQATT, CDR2 SNEGSKA (reference sequence). CDR3 length: 13 residues. V was shortened by 7 bases and J by 1 base, with 12 bases between the two germline ends. CDR3 sequence: CSVGDSGTDTQYF. CDR3 nucleotides: TGCAGTGTCGGGGATTCAGGCACAGATACGCAGTATTTT.

Note on this clonotype: It differs at one base from a far larger clone, so likely a read error. The chain couples TRBV12-3 or TRBV12-4 to TRBJ2-1, with TRBD2 as a possible D gene (6 bases). V lost 4 bases and J lost 10, with 29 bases in between. This CDR3 is 18 amino acids long. CDR3 nucleotide sequence: TGTGCCAGCAGTTACTCCAGCGGGCCCTCCCCCCGGTCCTACGAGCAGTTCTTC. It translates to CASSYSSGPSPRSYEQFF.

This clonotype has ten or more counts. This chain links TRBV18 with TRBJ1-1; no firm D call. Germline CDR1 and CDR2: KGHSH and LQKENI. This CDR3 spans 13 amino acids. V gave up 3 bases and J gave up 4 bases, with 9 bases separating them. As DNA, the CDR3 is TGTGCCAGCTCACCGCAGGAGGGCACTGAAGCTTTCTTT. It specifies CASSPQEGTEAFF.

The chain employs TRBV28 and TRBJ2-1, with TRBD1 matching over 7 bases. Germline assignment: CDR1 MDHEN and CDR2 SYDVKM. The CDR3 contains 15 residues. Trimming at V came to 6 bases and at J to 4 bases, leaving 9 bases not matched to a gene. The chain's CDR3 is CASSLDRDLYNEQFF. CDR3 sequence (DNA): TGTGCCAGCAGCCTAGACAGGGACCTTTACAATGAGCAGTTCTTC.

The table lists this clonotype with many counts. The chain combines TRBV12-3 or TRBV12-4 with TRBJ1-3, with 8 bases identical to TRBD1. This CDR3 spans 15 amino acids. With V trimmed by 6 bases and J by 5 bases, 9 bases remained unmatched. CDR3 sequence reads: CASSPYRTGRNTIYF. As DNA, the CDR3 is TGTGCCAGCAGCCCATATAGGACAGGGCGAAACACCATATATTTT.

The chain carries TRBV9 and TRBJ1-1, with D uncertain. The CDR3 contains 15 residues. CDR1 is SGDLS, CDR2 YYNGEE, per germline. The V end was cut by 4 bases, the J end by 0 bases, with 13 bases between. CDR3 sequence: CASSPARTMNTEAFF. The CDR3 coding sequence is TGTGCCAGCAGCCCAGCGAGAACTATGAACACTGAAGCTTTCTTT.

This rearrangement joins TRBV5-6 to TRBJ2-3; weak D call: TRBD2 (5 bases). The CDR3 has 17 amino acids. From germline, CDR1 is SGHDT and CDR2 YYEEEE. Trimming cost V 5 bases and J 4 bases, with 23 bases left between them. This chain's CDR3 is CASSRTLWSGASDTQYF. In DNA, the CDR3 is TGTGCCAGCAGTCGTACCCTTTGGAGCGGAGCATCAGATACGCAGTATTTT.

This clonotype was picked up many times. J is TRBJ1-5 and V is TRBV10-2; tentative D call: TRBD1 (5 bases). Deletions cut 3 bases from V and 1 base from J, with 10 bases between. Germline CDR1 and CDR2: WSHSY and SAAADI. The CDR3 spans 15 residues. As DNA, the CDR3 is TGCGCCAGCAGTGAAACGGGGGGGAGCAATCAGCCCCAGCATTTT. Protein product: CASSETGGSNQPQHF.

The sample holds many counts of this clonotype. The J gene is TRBJ2-3, the V gene TRBV6-2 or TRBV6-3; possibly TRBD1 for D (6 bases). This CDR3 spans 14 amino acids. Germline-derived CDR1 and CDR2 are MNHEY and SVGEGT. V was trimmed by 6 bases and J by 3 bases, leaving 13 bases between them. The CDR3 DNA reads as TGTGCCAGCAGGAACAGGGTATCGACAGATACGCAGTATTTT. It is translated as CASRNRVSTDTQYF.

This clonotype has a count of ten or more. The V and J genes are TRBV3-1 and TRBJ1-1; D gene ambiguous. Germline V gene data show CDR1 as LGHDT and CDR2 as YNNKEL (reference sequence). Trimming took off 4 bases at V and 8 bases at J, with 17 bases between the two ends. The CDR3 sequence is 14 residues long. The CDR3 loop reads CASSRGAAPWEAFF. Here the CDR3 DNA reads TGTGCCAGCAGCCGCGGCGCGGCCCCTTGGGAAGCTTTCTTT.

Ten or more counts support this clonotype. The V gene is TRBV6-1, the J gene TRBJ2-1, with D perhaps matching TRBD1 or TRBD2 (5 bases each). Trimming took 3 bases from V and 15 from J, leaving 12 bases between them. The CDR3 runs to 11 residues. Germline-derived CDR1 and CDR2 are MNHNS and SASEGT. CDR3 nucleotide sequence: TGTGCCAGCAGTGAGGGGGAGTTTCGGTTCTTC. Translated, it gives CASSEGEFRFF.

This clonotype was seen at least ten times. This chain links TRBV7-8 with TRBJ2-7; 9 bases match TRBD1. CDR3 length equals 15 residues. V lost 3 bases to trimming and J lost 3 bases; unmatched junction nucleotides: 6. Germline loops: CDR1 SGHVS, CDR2 FQNEAQ. CDR3: CASSFGRTGDYEQYF. The DNA for the CDR3 is TGTGCCAGCAGCTTTGGGCGGACAGGGGACTACGAGCAGTACTTC.

This clonotype turned up a few times. This may come from a read error, since a much larger clone is one base off. The chain has TRBV7-2 and TRBJ1-2, with 7 bases that match TRBD1. Germline V gene data show CDR1 as SGHTA and CDR2 as FQGNSA. After removal of 5 bases from V and 10 bases from J, the junction contained 10 bases not matched to a gene. This CDR3 is 13 amino acids long. The CDR3 spells CASSPTGNVDYTF. For the CDR3, the DNA is TGTGCCAGCAGCCCGACAGGGAATGTTGACTACACCTTC.